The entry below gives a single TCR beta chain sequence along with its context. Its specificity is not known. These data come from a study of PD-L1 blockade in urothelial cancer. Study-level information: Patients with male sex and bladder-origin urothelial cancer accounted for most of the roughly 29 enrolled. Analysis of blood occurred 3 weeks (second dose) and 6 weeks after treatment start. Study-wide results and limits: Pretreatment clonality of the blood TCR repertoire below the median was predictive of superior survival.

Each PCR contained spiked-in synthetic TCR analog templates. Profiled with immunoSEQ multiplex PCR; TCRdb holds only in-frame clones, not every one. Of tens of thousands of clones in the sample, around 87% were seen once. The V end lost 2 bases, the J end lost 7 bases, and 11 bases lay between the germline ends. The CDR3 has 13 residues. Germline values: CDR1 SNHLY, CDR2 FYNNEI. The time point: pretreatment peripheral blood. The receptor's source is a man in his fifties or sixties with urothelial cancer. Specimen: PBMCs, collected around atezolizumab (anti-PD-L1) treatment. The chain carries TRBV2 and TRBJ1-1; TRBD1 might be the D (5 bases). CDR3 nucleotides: TGTGCCAGCAGTGAACGGGTGCAGGGTGAAGCTTTCTTT. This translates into CASSERVQGEAFF. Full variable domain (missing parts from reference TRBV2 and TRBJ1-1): EPEVTQTPSHQVTQMGQEVILRCVPISNHLYFYWYRQILGQKVEFLVSFYNNEISEKSEIFDDQFSVERPDGSNFTLKIRSTKLEDSAMYFCASSERVQGEAFFGQGTRLTVV.